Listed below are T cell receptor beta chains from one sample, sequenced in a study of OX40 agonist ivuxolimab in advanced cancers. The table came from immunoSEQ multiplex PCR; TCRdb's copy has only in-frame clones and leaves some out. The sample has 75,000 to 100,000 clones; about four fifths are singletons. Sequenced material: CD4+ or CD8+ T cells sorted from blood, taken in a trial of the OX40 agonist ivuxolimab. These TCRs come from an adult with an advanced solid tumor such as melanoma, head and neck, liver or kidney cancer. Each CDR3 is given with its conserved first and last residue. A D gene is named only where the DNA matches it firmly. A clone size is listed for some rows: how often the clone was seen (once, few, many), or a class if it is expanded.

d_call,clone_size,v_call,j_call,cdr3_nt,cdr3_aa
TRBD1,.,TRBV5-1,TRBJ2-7,TGCGCCAGCAGCTGGGGGGACAGGTACTCCTACGAGCAGTACTTC,CASSWGDRYSYEQYF
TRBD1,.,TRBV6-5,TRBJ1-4,TGTGCCAGCAGACAAACAGGGGTCACTAATGAAAAACTGTTTTTT,CASRQTGVTNEKLFF
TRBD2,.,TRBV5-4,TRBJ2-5,TGTGCCAGCAGCCTTTATAGCGGGGGGGCCTTCAAGACCCAGTACTTC,CASSLYSGGAFKTQYF
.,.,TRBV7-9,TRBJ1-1,TGTGCCAGCAGCGCCACAGGGCAGGGGAACACTGAAGCTTTCTTT,CASSATGQGNTEAFF
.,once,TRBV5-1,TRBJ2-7,TGCGCCAGCAGCTTCCTGGGTACAGGGTCTTCCTACGAGCAGTACTTC,CASSFLGTGSSYEQYF
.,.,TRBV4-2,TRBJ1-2,TGTGCCAGCAGCCAAGATACCCAGGGAACCGGCTATGGCTACACCTTC,CASSQDTQGTGYGYTF
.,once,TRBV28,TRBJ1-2,TGTGCCAGCAGCACCCCGTCAGCTAACTATGGCTACACCTTC,CASSTPSANYGYTF
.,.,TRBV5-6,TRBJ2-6,TGTGCCAGCAGCTTGGATTGGAGCTCTGGGGCCAACGTCCTGACTTTC,CASSLDWSSGANVLTF
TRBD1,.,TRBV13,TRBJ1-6,TGTGCCAGCAGCCTCCGGGACAGGGGGGGAGCCTCACCCCTCCACTTT,CASSLRDRGGASPLHF
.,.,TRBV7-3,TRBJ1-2,TGTGCCAGCAGCTTAACGGGAGGGGATAACTATGGCTACACCTTC,CASSLTGGDNYGYTF
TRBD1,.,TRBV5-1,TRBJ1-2,TGCGCCAGCAGCACGGGACAGACCTATGGCTACACCTTC,CASSTGQTYGYTF
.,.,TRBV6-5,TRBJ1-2,TGTGCCAGCCAAGACAGGTTCTATGGCTACACCTTC,CASQDRFYGYTF
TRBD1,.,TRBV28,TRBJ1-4,TGTGCCAGCAGTCCCGCCAGGGGGCCTAGTGAAAAACTGTTTTTT,CASSPARGPSEKLFF
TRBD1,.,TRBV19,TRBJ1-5,TGTGCCAGTAGTAACCGGGACAGGAGCAATCAGCCCCAGCATTTT,CASSNRDRSNQPQHF
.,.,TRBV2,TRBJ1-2,TGTGCAAGTAGCACGGGGAACTATGGCTACACCTTC,CASSTGNYGYTF
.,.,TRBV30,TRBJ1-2,TGTGCCTGGAGTCGGGGGGGGTATGGCTACACCTTC,CAWSRGGYGYTF
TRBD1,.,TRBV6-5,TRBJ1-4,TGTGCCAGCAGTTCCGTGACAGGGGATGAAAAACTGTTTTTT,CASSSVTGDEKLFF
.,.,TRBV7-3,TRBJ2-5,TGTGCCAGCAGCCCGGGGACACCGGGGGAGACCCAGTACTTC,CASSPGTPGETQYF
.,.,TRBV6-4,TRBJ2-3,TGTGCCAGCAGTCCTGACGCTAGCACAGATACGCAGTATTTT,CASSPDASTDTQYF
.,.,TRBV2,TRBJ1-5,TGTGCCAGCAAGGGCTATCTAAGCAATCAGCCCCAGCATTTT,CASKGYLSNQPQHF
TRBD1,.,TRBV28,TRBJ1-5,TGTGCCAGCAGTACAACAGGGGAAGGAGGGAATCAGCCCCAGCATTTT,CASSTTGEGGNQPQHF
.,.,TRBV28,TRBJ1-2,TGTGCCAGCAGCCTACCCGACAGGTCCAACTATGGCTACACCTTC,CASSLPDRSNYGYTF
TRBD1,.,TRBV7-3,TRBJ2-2,TGTGCCAGCAGCCTAGGGGACAGGGGGACCGGGGAGCTGTTTTTT,CASSLGDRGTGELFF
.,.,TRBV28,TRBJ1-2,TGTGCCAGCGCGGGAGGACAGAGCTATGGCTACACCTTC,CASAGGQSYGYTF